The TCR beta chain described here comes from a study of OX40 agonist ivuxolimab in advanced cancers. The assay was immunoSEQ multiplex PCR, and TCRdb's table has in-frame clones only and misses some. The sample lists roughly 48,000 clones, around four fifths occurring once. CDR1 and CDR2 (germline): SNHLY, FYNNEI. This CDR3 spans 13 amino acids. V was cut by 3 bases and J by 4 bases, with 9 bases left in between. The TCR sequence derives from an adult with an advanced solid tumor such as melanoma, head and neck, liver or kidney cancer. The sequencing used CD4+ or CD8+ T cells sorted from blood, collected in a trial of the OX40 agonist ivuxolimab. This sequence joins TRBV2 and TRBJ1-2, with TRBD1 as a possible D gene (6 bases). The CDR3 is CASSENRAYGYTF. The CDR3, as DNA: TGTGCCAGCAGTGAGAACAGGGCCTATGGCTACACCTTC.